The 14 T cell receptor beta chains below were found in one sample sequenced in a study of CD8 T cells in ankylosing spondylitis. From the 5' RACE reads, TCRdb called clonotypes with MiXCR, one entry per CDR3 protein. Of 25,000 to 30,000 distinct CDR3 sequences in the sample, 4.5% to 5.5% were seen once. The sample comprised blood, either unsorted or a sorted T cell fraction (not recorded which). The receptors were sampled from a female donor with ankylosing spondylitis or in good health (not recorded which).

The chain uses TRBV9 and TRBJ1-1, with TRBD1 matching over 8 bases. CDR3 length: 14 amino acids. J lost 11 bases, V lost 4 bases, and 13 bases had no gene match. The germline V gene encodes CDR1 SGDLS and CDR2 YYNGEE. The CDR3 DNA reads TGTGCCAGCAGCCTAACAGTCGACAGGGGATGGGCTTTCTTT. Its protein is CASSLTVDRGWAFF. The full variable domain, its missing parts supplied by reference TRBV9 and TRBJ1-1, is DSGVTQTPKHLITATGQRVTLRCSPRSGDLSVYWYQQSLDQGLQFLIQYYNGEERAKGNILERFSAQQFPDLHSELNLSSLELGDSALYFCASSLTVDRGWAFFGQGTRLTVV.

The sample holds a few counts of this clonotype. The genes are TRBV9 and TRBJ2-2; tentatively, D is TRBD1 or TRBD2 (6 bases each). The CDR3 spans 16 residues. CDR1 is SGDLS, CDR2 YYNGEE, per germline. The V and J ends lost 4 bases and 1 base respectively, with 14 bases between them. The CDR3 region is CASSPLGGQNTGELFF. The CDR3 bases are TGTGCCAGCAGCCCTTTGGGGGGCCAGAACACCGGGGAGCTGTTTTTT.

This clonotype was seen repeatedly, ten times or more. The chain combines TRBV9 with TRBJ1-2; 11 bases map to TRBD1. V shed 4 bases and J 8 bases; nucleotides not matched to a gene: 13. The CDR3 spans 16 residues. The germline CDR1 and CDR2 sequences are SGDLS and YYNGEE. As DNA, the CDR3 is TGTGCCAGCAGCCCGCGGGACTGGGACAGGGGGTGGGGCTACACCTTC. Translated, it gives CASSPRDWDRGWGYTF.

This clonotype is categorized as medium-sized. The chain combines TRBV9 with TRBJ1-4; D remains unclear. This CDR3 has 16 amino acids. Looked up from germline, CDR1 is SGDLS and CDR2 is YYNGEE. The ends were cut back, 2 bases at V and 0 bases at J, with 11 bases in the middle. CDR3 bases: TGTGCCAGCAGCGTCGGCCGATCAGCAACTAATGAAAAACTGTTTTTT. This sequence encodes CASSVGRSATNEKLFF.

At least ten counts were recorded for this clonotype. This rearrangement joins TRBV9 to TRBJ1-2; D is perhaps TRBD1 (5 bases). The length of the CDR3 is 16 residues. Looked up from germline, CDR1 is SGDLS and CDR2 is YYNGEE. V was trimmed by 4 bases and J by 1 base, leaving 17 bases between them. The CDR3 spells CASSQEAGNFNYGYTF. The DNA for the CDR3 is TGTGCCAGCAGCCAAGAAGCAGGGAATTTTAACTATGGCTACACCTTC.

This clonotype was seen many times. The V call is TRBV9, the J call TRBJ1-5; the D gene is possibly TRBD1 (5 bases). This CDR3 is 15 amino acids long. Per germline, CDR1 SGDLS and CDR2 YYNGEE. V lost 6 bases, J lost 2 bases, and 15 bases lay in between. The CDR3 reads CASTALGVGNQPQHF. The DNA for the CDR3 is TGTGCCAGCACCGCTCTGGGGGTAGGCAATCAGCCCCAGCATTTT.

This clonotype was observed many times. The chain uses TRBV9 and TRBJ1-2; TRBD1 might be the D (5 bases). Trimming took 4 bases from V and 5 from J, leaving 9 bases between them. Germline V gene sequence: CDR1 SGDLS, CDR2 YYNGEE. This CDR3 region has 12 residues. The CDR3 region has the DNA TGTGCCAGCAGCCCCGGACAATATGGCTACACCTTC. It yields the protein CASSPGQYGYTF.

This clonotype was seen many times. V usage is TRBV9 and J usage is TRBJ2-3; D remains ambiguous. Germline values: CDR1 SGDLS, CDR2 YYNGEE. V dropped 6 bases and J dropped 5 bases, with 13 bases sitting between them. The CDR3 has 13 amino acids. The CDR3 region has the DNA TGTGCCAGCACCTCCCCGGCGGTAGATACGCAGTATTTT. Protein product: CASTSPAVDTQYF.

The chain is built from TRBV9 and TRBJ2-2; 10 nucleotides line up with TRBD2. The CDR3 is 17 amino acids. Looked up from germline, CDR1 is SGDLS and CDR2 is YYNGEE. J gave up 7 bases and V 0 bases, and 9 bases lay outside the gene matches. CDR3 loop: CASSVEGGLATVGELFF. The DNA of the CDR3 is TGTGCCAGCAGCGTAGAAGGGGGACTAGCGACTGTCGGGGAGCTGTTTTTT.

This clonotype rates as medium-sized. The DNA of the CDR3 is TGTGCCAGCAGCGGACAGGCCCCAGGTACGCAGTATTTT. As protein: CASSGQAPGTQYF. This rearrangement joins TRBV9 to TRBJ2-3; maybe TRBD1 (6 bases). Germline V gives CDR1 SGDLS, CDR2 YYNGEE. V lost 3 bases to trimming and J lost 8 bases, with 13 bases between them. The CDR3 covers 13 residues.

The rearrangement joins TRBV9 to TRBJ1-2; no firm D call. Between the trimmed V and J ends, which lost 0 bases and 8 bases, there was a span of 17 bases. Germline CDR1 reads SGDLS; CDR2 reads YYNGEE. This CDR3 comprises 15 residues. The CDR3 loop is CASSVVPDGVYGYTF. CDR3 coding DNA: TGTGCCAGCAGCGTAGTCCCTGATGGGGTGTACGGCTACACCTTC.

The V gene is TRBV9, the J gene TRBJ2-3, with D maybe TRBD2 (5 bases). V shed 4 bases and J shed 1 base, with 13 bases lying between them. Germline V gene sequence: CDR1 SGDLS, CDR2 YYNGEE. This CDR3 has 15 residues. As DNA, the CDR3 is TGTGCCAGCAGCCCACAGCGGTGGGGCACAGATACGCAGTATTTT. It is translated as CASSPQRWGTDTQYF.

Many counts were recorded for this clonotype. The CDR3 coding sequence is TGTGCCAGCAGCGTAGTGGTAGGGTCCGGGGAGCTGTTTTTT. Residues: CASSVVVGSGELFF. The chain carries TRBV9 and TRBJ2-2, with unresolved D. Germline V CDR1 and CDR2: SGDLS, YYNGEE. V shed 0 bases and J shed 6 bases, with 9 bases lying between them. The CDR3 extends over 14 amino acids.

This clonotype occurred many times. The chain employs TRBV23-1 and TRBJ2-7, with D unclear. TRBV23-1 is assigned to the ORF class and has an uncertain function. The CDR3 is 14 amino acids. The germline V and J ends were trimmed by 0 bases and 2 bases, with 8 bases remaining between them. CDR3 DNA sequence: TGCGCCAGCAGTCAATCTGCCAGCACCTACGAGCAGTACTTC. Translating gives CASSQSASTYEQYF.